This T cell receptor beta chain was recovered during a study of graft-versus-host responses after intestinal transplantation. Study information: Uniformly, recipients were administered anti-thymocyte globulin induction with subsequent tacrolimus and steroids for roughly three years. Study-wide results and limits: Peak levels of circulating GvH clones tracked with early post-transplant HvG declines.

V lost 6 bases and J 2 bases, leaving 11 bases between the germline ends. Germline assignment: CDR1 SNHLY and CDR2 FYNNEI. The CDR3 covers 14 residues. The table came from immunoSEQ multiplex PCR; TCRdb's copy has only in-frame clones and leaves some out. The sample has some 110,000 clones, about 92% seen once. As to this clone: Its target is unknown.

The receptor comes from a human donor who was the organ donor for an intestinal transplant. Specimen: unstimulated CD8+ T cells sorted from spleen or lymph node cells, collected before transplant. The chain recombines TRBV2 with TRBJ1-3; a weak D match, TRBD1 (6 bases). The CDR3 coding sequence is TGTGCCAGCAGGTGGACAGACCCTGGAAACACCATATATTTT. Translation gives CASRWTDPGNTIYF.